The clone carrying this T cell receptor (beta chain) was seen once. Its antigen is still unknown. These data come from a study of cytomegalovirus exposure and HLA in healthy donors. Study overall: In an early release, HLA-typed donors contributed about 80 million unique TCR sequences.

Primers for the PCR totalled 60 Vbeta and 13 Jbeta. Only in-frame clones appear in the TCRdb table, and some are missing; sequencing was by immunoSEQ multiplex PCR. The data contain fewer than 100,000 clones, approximately 77% of them singletons. Findings of the study overall: Specificity for CMV antigens was confirmed in vitro for a few of the CMV-associated chains. Later analysis associated a missense DCLRE1C variant with TCR beta V- and J-gene trimming.

The CDR3 is 12 residues long. After removal of 6 bases from V and 10 bases from J, the junction contained 5 bases not matched to a gene. The germline V gene encodes CDR1 MNHEY and CDR2 SVGAGI. Material: PBMCs. This receptor was taken from a female donor in good health and CMV-seronegative. V and J are TRBV6-5 and TRBJ1-4; 7 bases map to TRBD1. The CDR3 DNA reads TGTGCCAGCAGCCTACAGGGGCGAAAACTGTTTTTT. Its translation: CASSLQGRKLFF.